Presented here are 20 T cell receptor beta chains from one specimen sequenced in a study of molecular identifiers for immune sequencing clone quantification listed by TCRdb under 2018. Libraries were built with PCR. The instrument given in TCRdb is NextSeq 500. TCRdb reprocessed the public reads (quality trimming at Q25 with fastp, clone calling with MiXCR) and kept in-frame beta chains. One record per CDR3 amino acid sequence lists the most common genes and DNA. The sample has roughly 90,000 distinct CDR3 sequences on record, 25% of them singletons. The top ten constitute 0.7% to 0.8% of the sample. The sample comprised naive CD8+ T cells from blood, with Jurkat cell RNA spiked in. The sample's cell subset or site label, in plain terms: FACS-sorted CD8+CD4-CCR7+CD45RA+ naive T cells. These receptors all stem from a human donor in good health. Some libraries in this study had Jurkat cell RNA spiked in.

This clonotype appeared many times. V usage is TRBV4-1 and J usage is TRBJ2-1, with unresolved D. Trimming stripped 1 base from V and 8 bases from J, with 6 bases between. The CDR3 extends over 12 amino acids. CDR1 is MGHRA, CDR2 YSYEKL, per germline. In nucleotides, the CDR3 is TGCGCCAGCAGCCAAGGTCCGTATGAGCAGTTCTTC. It encodes CASSQGPYEQFF.

Of note for this clonotype: This sequence may be a read error, since a much larger clone differs from it by one base. This chain uses TRBV7-2 with TRBJ2-5; D tentatively reads TRBD1 or TRBD2 (5 bases each). The CDR3 totals 12 residues. In germline, CDR1 is SGHTA, CDR2 FQGNSA. The CDR3 region is CASSLAGVTKHF. The CDR3 DNA reads TGTGCCAGCAGCTTAGCGGGGGTTACTAAGCACTTC.

Ten or more counts support this clonotype. V is TRBV5-6 and J is TRBJ2-7, with 7 positions matching TRBD1. The V gene's germline CDR1 is SGHDT and CDR2 YYEEEE. The CDR3 extends over 12 amino acids. Trimming took 4 bases from V and 6 from J; bases not matched to a gene: 4. The CDR3 sequence is CASSVQGPEQYF. The CDR3 DNA reads TGTGCCAGCAGCGTACAGGGGCCCGAGCAGTACTTC.

The chain is built from TRBV6-2 or TRBV6-3 and TRBJ2-7; TRBD2 is a possible D gene (5 bases). The CDR3 is 13 amino acids. Germline V gene lookup returns CDR1 MNHEY and CDR2 SVGEGT. V was shortened by 8 bases and J by 5 bases, with 16 bases between the two germline ends. The CDR3: CASSAGLPNEQYF. CDR3 sequence (DNA): TGTGCCAGCTCCGCAGGACTTCCCAACGAGCAGTACTTC.

CDR3 nucleotide sequence: TGTGCCAGCACCCTAGGTAGTTCCTACGAGCAGTACTTC. Residues: CASTLGSSYEQYF. The chain carries TRBV27 and TRBJ2-7; D is unclear. Germline-derived CDR1 and CDR2 are MNHEY and SMNVEV (reference sequence). This CDR3 contains 13 residues. Trimming shortened V by 7 bases and J by 1 base, and 11 bases separated the two germline ends.

This clonotype was counted a few times. The chain is built from TRBV10-3 and TRBJ1-5; no firm D call. Trimming removed 2 bases at V and 0 bases at J, with 8 bases between. This CDR3 comprises 15 residues. In germline, CDR1 is ENHRY, CDR2 SYGVKD. The CDR3 DNA reads TGTGCCATCAGTGAGGGCAATTCTAGCAATCAGCCCCAGCATTTT. Protein: CAISEGNSSNQPQHF.

With respect to this clonotype: Relative to the germline gene, one junction end is altered; a read error may explain this. V and J are TRBV3-1 and TRBJ2-3, with 7 bases lining up with TRBD1. The CDR3 is 19 amino acids. Germline V gives CDR1 LGHDT, CDR2 YNNKEL (reference sequence). CDR3 coding DNA: TGTACCAGCAGCCAAGATACGGGACAGAACTTTTTGAGCACAGATACGCAGTATTTT. It yields the protein CTSSQDTGQNFLSTDTQYF.

In its sample, this clonotype was seen a few times. This chain links TRBV18 with TRBJ2-4, with 8 bases identical to TRBD1. This CDR3 contains 15 residues. Germline trimming cut 3 bases from V and 4 bases from J; bases unmatched to any gene: 5. CDR1 KGHSH and CDR2 LQKENI come from the germline V gene. The CDR3: CASSPPGQAKNIQYF. For the CDR3, the DNA is TGTGCCAGCTCACCGCCGGGACAGGCGAAAAACATTCAGTACTTC. The full variable domain, with the rest looked up from reference TRBV18 and TRBJ2-4, is NAGVMQNPRHLVRRRGQEARLRCSPMKGHSHVYWYRQLPEEGLKFMVYLQKENIIDESGMPKERFSAEFPKEGPSILRIQQVVRGDSAAYFCASSPPGQAKNIQYFGAGTRLSVL.

The chain combines TRBV10-3 with TRBJ1-4; no definite D call. This CDR3 is built from 14 residues. The germline V gene has CDR1 ENHRY and CDR2 SYGVKD. V gave up 6 bases and J gave up 4 bases, with 12 bases separating them. CDR3 bases: TGTGCCATCAGCAGTGCAGACCTTAATGAAAAACTGTTTTTT. Protein: CAISSADLNEKLFF.

This clonotype was counted many times. The CDR3 sequence: CASSLGTASEAFF. The CDR3 DNA follows: TGTGCCAGCAGTTTGGGGACTGCAAGTGAAGCTTTCTTT. The chain recombines TRBV27 with TRBJ1-1; a possible D gene is TRBD1 (5 bases). The germline V gene encodes CDR1 MNHEY and CDR2 SMNVEV (reference sequence). V was cut by 3 bases and J by 7 bases, with 12 bases left in between. The CDR3 totals 13 residues.

This clonotype has just a few counts. V usage is TRBV7-9 and J usage is TRBJ1-4; D is unclear. Germline assignment: CDR1 SEHNR and CDR2 FQNEAQ (reference sequence). This CDR3 comprises 15 residues. V shed 1 base and J shed 0 bases, with 6 bases lying between them. The CDR3 loop reads CASSLVTATNEKLFF. The CDR3 DNA follows: TGTGCCAGCAGCTTAGTGACGGCAACTAATGAAAAACTGTTTTTT. The variable domain in full, with the rest retrieved from reference TRBV7-9 and TRBJ1-4, is DTGVSQNPRHKITKRGQNVTFRCDPISEHNRLYWYRQTLGQGPEFLTYFQNEAQLEKSRLLSDRFSAERPKGSFSTLEIQRTEQGDSAMYLCASSLVTATNEKLFFGSGTQLSVL.

About this clonotype: Possible read error: a much larger clone is one base away. The chain uses TRBV5-3 and TRBJ2-4; unclear D gene. TRBV5-3 is an ORF; its function is uncertain. This CDR3 contains 17 residues. The CDR3: CASSLHPGPLAKNIQYF. The CDR3 DNA is TGTGCCAGCAGCTTGCATCCTGGCCCTTTAGCCAAAAACATTCAGTACTTC.

The chain uses TRBV20-1 and TRBJ2-1; D might be TRBD1 (7 bases). Germline CDR1 is DFQATT and CDR2 is SNEGSKA (reference sequence). This CDR3 region has 15 residues. Trimming cost V 1 base and J 7 bases, with 17 bases left between them. The CDR3 reads CSARATTGTWNEQFF. The DNA of the CDR3 is TGCAGTGCTAGAGCTACGACAGGGACTTGGAATGAGCAGTTCTTC.

This rearrangement joins TRBV30 to TRBJ2-7; the D gene is possibly TRBD1 (6 bases). This CDR3 is built from 12 residues. The germline CDR1 and CDR2 sequences are GTSNPN and SVGIG (reference sequence). V gave up 2 bases and J gave up 6 bases, with 11 bases separating them. The CDR3 loop reads CAWSLTGSEQYF. In nucleotides, the CDR3 is TGTGCCTGGAGTCTTACAGGGTCCGAGCAGTACTTC.

This clonotype was counted many times. V gene TRBV11-2 combines with J gene TRBJ2-5, with 9 positions matching TRBD2. The germline V gene has CDR1 SGHAT and CDR2 FQNNGV. The CDR3 loop spans 15 amino acids. The J segment lost 1 base and the V segment lost 6 bases, leaving 6 bases of the junction unmatched. As DNA, the CDR3 is TGTGCCAGCAGAACCAGCGGGGGGCCCCAAGAGACCCAGTACTTC. Protein sequence: CASRTSGGPQETQYF.

This rearrangement joins TRBV7-9 to TRBJ2-4; D gene uncertain. The germline CDR1 and CDR2 sequences are SEHNR and FQNEAQ (reference sequence). The CDR3 extends over 16 amino acids. V lost 5 bases and J lost 0, with 14 bases in between. The CDR3: CASSPPAVIAKNIQYF. The CDR3 region has the DNA TGTGCCAGCAGCCCCCCGGCAGTCATAGCCAAAAACATTCAGTACTTC.

The chain has TRBV9 and TRBJ1-1; a weak D match, TRBD1 (5 bases). The CDR3 has 15 amino acids. Germline V gene lookup returns CDR1 SGDLS and CDR2 YYNGEE. Between the trimmed V and J ends, which lost 0 bases and 1 base, there was a span of 10 bases. This CDR3 reads CASSVGRGENTEAFF. The CDR3 bases are TGTGCCAGCAGCGTAGGTAGGGGAGAGAACACTGAAGCTTTCTTT.

This clonotype has a count of ten or more. The chain couples TRBV3-1 to TRBJ1-5; D is unclear. Germline V gives CDR1 LGHDT, CDR2 YNNKEL (reference sequence). V was shortened by 1 base and J by 0 bases, with 10 bases between the two germline ends. This CDR3 contains 16 residues. For the CDR3, the DNA is TGTGCCAGCAGCCAAGGCAGCCCTTATAGCAATCAGCCCCAGCATTTT. This encodes CASSQGSPYSNQPQHF. The full variable domain, in which reference TRBV3-1 and TRBJ1-5 provide the parts outside the CDR3, is DTAVSQTPKYLVTQMGNDKSIKCEQNLGHDTMYWYKQDSKKFLKIMFSYNNKELIINETVPNRFSPKSPDKAHLNLHINSLELGDSAVYFCASSQGSPYSNQPQHFGDGTRLSIL.

This clonotype was seen many times. The CDR3 loop is CSARGTQGGPYEQYF. The CDR3 region has the DNA TGCAGTGCTAGAGGGACGCAAGGGGGTCCCTACGAGCAGTACTTC. The chain couples TRBV20-1 to TRBJ2-7; possibly TRBD1 for D (6 bases). CDR1 and CDR2 (germline): DFQATT, SNEGSKA (reference sequence). This CDR3 is built from 15 residues. V shed 1 base and J shed 2 bases, with 15 bases lying between them.

The V call is TRBV27, the J call TRBJ2-2; D uncertain. Germline lookup yields CDR1 MNHEY and CDR2 SMNVEV (reference sequence). Trimming took 3 bases from V and 4 from J, leaving 6 bases between them. This CDR3 has 13 amino acids. The CDR3: CASSFWVTGELFF. The CDR3 region has the DNA TGTGCCAGCAGTTTCTGGGTCACCGGGGAGCTGTTTTTT.